Given below is one T cell receptor (beta chain) in context. Its antigen is as yet unknown. TCRdb's table, derived via immunoSEQ multiplex PCR, lists solely in-frame clones and lacks some. This sample carries 25,000 to 30,000 clones, around 90% of them seen once, and the ten largest clones take around 2.8%. The CDR3 is made up of 14 amino acids. CDR1 LNHNV and CDR2 YYDKDF come from the germline V gene (reference sequence). The V end lost 5 bases, the J end lost 4 bases, and 15 bases lay between the germline ends. The data derive from a study of T cells in localized non-small cell lung cancer. General study findings and limits: A median of around 60 of the top 100 tumor clones appeared in adjacent lung, which was paired and uninvolved. Sequencing involved a lone tumor region, leaving heterogeneity possible.

The TCR comes from a woman aged 18-49 years with stage I lung adenocarcinoma. Sequencing used peripheral blood, obtained before any cancer treatment. The chain links TRBV15 to TRBJ2-7, with D possibly TRBD1 on 6 matching bases. The CDR3: CATSGQTGAYEQYF. In DNA form, the CDR3 reads TGTGCCACCAGCGGTCAGACAGGCGCATACGAGCAGTACTTC.